Given below is one T cell receptor (beta chain) in context. Its antigen is as yet unknown. The source of the sample is a study of cytomegalovirus exposure and HLA in healthy donors. Findings of the study overall: Among TCR beta chains, those listed as cytomegalovirus-associated numbered about 160.

Germline V gene lookup returns CDR1 MNHEY and CDR2 SMNVEV (reference sequence). Trimming pared 3 bases from V and 5 bases from J, leaving 16 bases between. There are 15 residues in the CDR3. Method: immunoSEQ multiplex PCR; TCRdb's copy keeps in-frame clones and lacks some. The profile covers roughly 300,000 clones, with about nine tenths appearing a single time and more than 0.9% taken by the ten largest. This TCR was sampled from a woman between 25 and 40 years old in good health and CMV-seropositive. The genes are TRBV27 and TRBJ1-2; D possibly corresponds to TRBD1 (5 bases). The specimen sequenced was PBMCs. CDR3 nucleotide sequence: TGTGCCAGCAGTTTTAAGATGACCGGGGCTTATGGCTACACCTTC. Protein: CASSFKMTGAYGYTF.